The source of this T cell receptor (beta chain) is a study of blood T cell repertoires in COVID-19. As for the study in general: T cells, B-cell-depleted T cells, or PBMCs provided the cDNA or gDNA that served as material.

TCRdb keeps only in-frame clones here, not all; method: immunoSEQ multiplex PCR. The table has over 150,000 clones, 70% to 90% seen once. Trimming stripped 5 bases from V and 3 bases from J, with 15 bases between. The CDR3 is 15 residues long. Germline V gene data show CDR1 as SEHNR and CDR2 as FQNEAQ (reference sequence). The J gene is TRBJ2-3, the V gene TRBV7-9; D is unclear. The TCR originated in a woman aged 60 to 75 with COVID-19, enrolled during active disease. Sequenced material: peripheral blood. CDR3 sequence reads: CASSRASGKTDTQYF. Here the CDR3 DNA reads TGTGCCAGCAGCCGAGCGTCGGGTAAGACAGATACGCAGTATTTT. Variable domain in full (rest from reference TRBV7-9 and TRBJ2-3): DTGVSQNPRHKITKRGQNVTFRCDPISEHNRLYWYRQTLGQGPEFLTYFQNEAQLEKSRLLSDRFSAERPKGSFSTLEIQRTEQGDSAMYLCASSRASGKTDTQYFGPGTRLTVL.